The present T cell receptor (beta chain) was sequenced within a study of blood T cell repertoires in COVID-19. The overall study: The samples span acute and convalescent COVID-19 from the United States, Italy and Spain.

This clone was seen once. As processed by the authors: Reference gene primer amplification gave estimated nucleated cell counts. The table came from immunoSEQ multiplex PCR; TCRdb's copy has only in-frame clones and leaves some out. That table gives V, J and clone size, and the DNA gave D and trimming. This table holds over 35,000 clones, around 86% found once. This CDR3 has 17 amino acids. The V end lost 0 bases, the J end lost 4 bases, and 13 bases lay between the germline ends. Germline loops: CDR1 LGHNA, CDR2 YSLEER. This clonotype was obtained from a man between 60 and 75 years old with active COVID-19. The V call is TRBV4-3, the J call TRBJ2-6; tentatively, D is TRBD2 (6 bases). The sequenced material came from peripheral blood. The chain's CDR3 is CASSQDIGGSGANVLTF. The CDR3 DNA reads TGCGCCAGCAGCCAAGATATCGGGGGTTCGGGGGCCAACGTCCTGACTTTC.